This is a list of T cell receptor beta chains from one sample in a study of blood T cell repertoires in COVID-19. Data came from immunoSEQ multiplex PCR; TCRdb stores just in-frame clones and leaves some out. The table has some 200,000 clones, about 87% seen once. The sample consisted of PBMCs or T cells enriched from blood (not recorded which). These receptors originate from a woman in her 30s who had recovered from COVID-19. The CDR3 runs from the conserved cysteine through the conserved F or W. D genes are given only for firm matches. Rows give clone size only sometimes, using once, few, many, or a class for an expanded clone.

V	D	J	size	CDR3	DNA
TRBV3-1/TRBV3-2	TRBD1	TRBJ1-2	-	CASSQDRGGYTF	TGTGCCAGCAGCCAAGACAGGGGGGGCTACACCTTC
TRBV5-1	-	TRBJ2-2	few	CASSWSGEDGELFF	TGCGCCAGCAGCTGGTCGGGGGAGGACGGGGAGCTGTTTTTT
TRBV7-3	TRBD1	TRBJ1-1	-	CASSLTGTGEAFF	TGTGCCAGCAGCTTAACCGGGACAGGTGAAGCTTTCTTT
TRBV19	-	TRBJ1-2	-	CASSITNRAGVNYGYTF	TGTGCCAGTAGTATAACGAACCGGGCAGGGGTGAACTATGGCTACACCTTC
TRBV19	-	TRBJ1-2	-	CASSEQGANYGYTF	TGTGCCAGTAGTGAACAGGGAGCTAACTATGGCTACACCTTC
TRBV7-2	TRBD1	TRBJ1-4	-	CASSTRQGFNEKLFF	TGTGCCAGCAGCACCCGACAGGGTTTCAATGAAAAACTGTTTTTT
TRBV27	-	TRBJ1-6	-	CASSLSHQGPNSPLHF	TGTGCCAGCAGTTTAAGCCATCAGGGTCCCAATTCACCCCTCCACTTT
TRBV5-5	TRBD1	TRBJ2-3	-	CASSLVIRQGVDTQYF	TGTGCCAGCAGCTTGGTCATTAGACAGGGGGTAGATACGCAGTATTTT
TRBV2	-	TRBJ1-6	-	CASSDSGPLHF	TGTGCCAGCAGTGATTCAGGGCCTCTCCACTTT
TRBV19	-	TRBJ1-4	-	CASSIGEEKLFF	TGTGCCAGTAGTATTGGGGAGGAAAAACTGTTTTTT
TRBV13	-	TRBJ2-7	-	CASSFSGDEQYF	TGTGCCAGCAGCTTTTCCGGGGACGAGCAGTACTTC
TRBV27	-	TRBJ1-6	-	CASSLQGYNSPLHF	TGTGCCAGCAGTTTACAGGGGTATAATTCACCCCTCCACTTT
TRBV7-9	-	TRBJ1-2	-	CASSLGRYGYTF	TGTGCCAGCAGCTTAGGTAGATATGGCTACACCTTC
TRBV7-3	-	TRBJ2-3	-	CASSLRGSGTDTQYF	TGTGCCAGCAGCTTAAGGGGTTCAGGGACAGATACGCAGTATTTT
TRBV6-5	TRBD1	TRBJ1-6	-	CASRHRGRNSPLHF	TGTGCCAGCAGGCACAGGGGGAGGAATTCACCCCTCCACTTT
TRBV4-3	-	TRBJ1-4	-	CASSQGGREKLFF	TGCGCCAGCAGCCAGGGGGGGCGGGAAAAACTGTTTTTT
TRBV5-6	TRBD1	TRBJ2-7	-	CASSLVGDRGAYEQYF	TGTGCCAGCAGCTTGGTAGGAGACAGGGGTGCCTACGAGCAGTACTTC
TRBV12-3/TRBV12-4	TRBD1	TRBJ1-5	-	CASSFDRGQPQHF	TGTGCCAGCAGTTTCGACAGGGGACAGCCCCAGCATTTT
TRBV4-3	TRBD1	TRBJ2-7	-	CASSQTDRPAYEQYF	TGCGCCAGCAGCCAAACGGACAGGCCAGCCTACGAGCAGTACTTC
TRBV4-1	-	TRBJ1-2	-	CASSQDLPGLRYGYTF	TGCGCCAGCAGCCAAGATCTCCCAGGGTTGAGGTATGGCTACACCTTC
TRBV6-5	-	TRBJ2-5	-	CAISPGGAASGTQYF	TGTGCCATCTCCCCTGGGGGGGCCGCGAGTGGGACCCAGTACTTC
TRBV11-2	-	TRBJ2-1	-	CASSLDGEAFHNEQFF	TGTGCCAGCAGCTTAGATGGGGAGGCATTCCACAATGAGCAGTTCTTC
TRBV18	-	TRBJ2-7	-	CASSPNRVHEQYF	TGTGCCAGCTCACCGAACAGGGTCCACGAGCAGTACTTC
TRBV28	TRBD1	TRBJ1-5	-	CASSFPTGGNQPQHF	TGTGCCAGCAGTTTCCCTACAGGGGGCAATCAGCCCCAGCATTTT
TRBV25-1	TRBD1	TRBJ1-5	-	CASTRRGQLPDSNQPQHF	TGTGCCAGCACCAGGAGGGGGCAGCTTCCCGATAGCAATCAGCCCCAGCATTTT
TRBV2	TRBD2	TRBJ2-5	few	CASTRLAGGQETQYF	TGTGCCAGCACTCGACTAGCGGGGGGACAAGAGACCCAGTACTTC
TRBV2	TRBD1	TRBJ2-1	-	CASSALFGQGAYNEQFF	TGTGCCAGCAGTGCGCTTTTCGGGCAGGGGGCTTACAATGAGCAGTTCTTC
TRBV6-5	TRBD2	TRBJ2-1	-	CASSYSGGSYNEQFF	TGTGCCAGCAGTTACAGCGGGGGTTCCTACAATGAGCAGTTCTTC
TRBV5-1	-	TRBJ2-1	-	CASSLGLALSYNEQFF	TGCGCCAGCAGCTTGGGACTGGCTCTCTCCTACAATGAGCAGTTCTTC
TRBV9	TRBD2	TRBJ2-3	-	CASSVEAGGRGTQYF	TGTGCCAGCAGCGTAGAAGCGGGGGGGCGTGGTACGCAGTATTTT
TRBV3-1/TRBV3-2	-	TRBJ1-3	few	CASSPTGSSGNTIYF	TGTGCCAGCAGCCCAACGGGGAGCTCTGGAAACACCATATATTTT
TRBV27	TRBD1	TRBJ1-5	-	CASSFDRGLQPQHF	TGTGCCAGCAGTTTTGACAGGGGGCTTCAGCCCCAGCATTTT
TRBV18	TRBD1	TRBJ2-7	-	CASSPGQIYEQYF	TGTGCCAGCTCACCGGGACAGATCTACGAGCAGTACTTC
TRBV9	-	TRBJ1-1	-	CASSAGGVNTEAFF	TGTGCCAGCAGCGCCGGTGGAGTGAACACTGAAGCTTTCTTT
TRBV18	-	TRBJ1-2	few	CASSASRQTKDKIYGYTF	TGTGCCAGCTCAGCAAGCAGACAGACCAAAGACAAAATATATGGCTACACCTTC
TRBV7-3	TRBD1	TRBJ2-7	-	CASSSGTGGYEQYF	TGTGCCAGCAGCTCCGGGACAGGAGGGTACGAGCAGTACTTC
TRBV12-3/TRBV12-4	-	TRBJ1-1	few	CASSTQVNTEAFF	TGTGCCAGCAGTACACAGGTGAACACTGAAGCTTTCTTT
TRBV7-3	TRBD1	TRBJ2-1	-	CASRSTGNYEQFF	TGTGCCAGCAGGTCGACAGGGAACTATGAGCAGTTCTTC
TRBV7-2	-	TRBJ1-2	-	CASSFPWAGEDGYTF	TGTGCCAGCAGCTTTCCTTGGGCCGGGGAGGATGGCTACACCTTC
TRBV18	-	TRBJ1-5	-	CASSPLPDQPQHF	TGTGCCAGCTCACCGTTGCCGGATCAGCCCCAGCATTTT
TRBV6-5	TRBD2	TRBJ2-1	-	CASSGAGGPRDEQFF	TGTGCCAGCAGCGGAGCGGGGGGGCCTCGGGATGAGCAGTTCTTC
TRBV6-2/TRBV6-3	-	TRBJ2-3	-	CASSYNGQIEQYF	TGTGCCAGCAGTTACAATGGGCAGATTGAGCAGTATTTT
TRBV5-6	TRBD1	TRBJ2-4	-	CASSRYGTGALAKNIQYF	TGTGCCAGCAGCCGCTACGGGACAGGGGCCTTAGCCAAAAACATTCAGTACTTC